The 2 T cell receptor beta chains reported below all come from one sample, sequenced in a study of blood T cell repertoires in COVID-19. The data were produced by immunoSEQ multiplex PCR, yet TCRdb's version contains in-frame clones alone and is incomplete. The sample yields about 240,000 clones, 83% seen once. The specimen sequenced was PBMCs or T cells enriched from blood (not recorded which). These receptors originate from a woman in her thirties or forties who had been exposed to COVID-19.

The CDR3 protein is CATSDPGQGADTQYF. CDR3 sequence (DNA): TGTGCCACCAGTGATCCCGGACAGGGTGCAGATACGCAGTATTTT. V gene TRBV24-1 combines with J gene TRBJ2-3; 8 bases are a match to TRBD1. Germline V CDR1 and CDR2: KGHDR, SFDVKD. Trimming took 3 bases from V and 4 from J; bases not matched to a gene: 5. CDR3 size: 15 residues.

The chain has TRBV6-5 and TRBJ2-5; D not resolved. The germline V and J ends were trimmed by 8 bases and 3 bases, with 10 bases remaining between them. The germline V gene encodes CDR1 MNHEY and CDR2 SVGAGI. The CDR3 length is 12 residues. The chain's CDR3 is CASSVAEETQYF. The CDR3 DNA follows: TGTGCCAGCTCAGTCGCGGAAGAGACCCAGTACTTC.